This is a list of T cell receptor beta chains from one sample in a study of blood T cell repertoires in COVID-19. Clones were sequenced by immunoSEQ multiplex PCR, and TCRdb holds only the in-frame ones, with some missing. There are about 270,000 clones in the sample; about 87% occur only once, and around 7.8% lies in the top ten. The sequencing input was peripheral blood. The receptors were sampled from a human donor in a cohort sampled during active COVID-19. Both conserved end residues are trimmed from each CDR3. Fields, in order: CDR3 protein, clone size, V gene. Only part of the rows carry a size: once, few, many, or a class if the clone is expanded.

ASSIGAGGAGVNTEAF,-,TRBV5-1
ASSLSGTTYEQY,-,TRBV5-4
ASSSLDRATNQPQH,-,TRBV6-2/TRBV6-3
ASSHRPTSLTGSTDTQY,-,TRBV3-1/TRBV3-2
ASSLDQGRGLRFGTQY,-,TRBV5-4
ASSSDLRAQETQY,-,TRBV19
ASSYGTGGYNEQF,-,TRBV7-7
ASISRLAGTGELF,few,TRBV2
ASSFPGRDRGYGYT,-,TRBV6-2/TRBV6-3
ASSLGQNQPQH,-,TRBV5-4
ASSRTLTGGYNTEAF,few,TRBV6-6
ASSFGGQF,-,TRBV5-8
ASSLEGQGVAEAF,-,TRBV5-1
ASSLSSSNQPQH,-,TRBV7-9
ASSIDRPSNYGYT,-,TRBV19
ASSWRPSLGEQF,-,TRBV27
ASSVSPGTDYGYT,once,TRBV9
ASSKTRTQLSTDTQY,-,TRBV19
ASSRDREDGYT,-,TRBV5-6
ASSRQGLAGYNEQF,-,TRBV4-3
ASSPAGGLQAKNIQY,-,TRBV3-1/TRBV3-2
ASSQTTSGRDEQF,-,TRBV4-2
ASSIDGGNPDTQY,-,TRBV7-2
ASRPLDRNYNEQF,-,TRBV27
ASSSTGQGRGQY,-,TRBV5-6
ASSLMVEVEGYT,-,TRBV28
ASTWGVARTNEKLF,once,TRBV5-1
ATSHGTADGYT,-,TRBV15
ASSLAGNNEQF,-,TRBV5-6
ASSFGGSYEQY,-,TRBV13
ATSRDPPSGRPSGTGELF,-,TRBV15
ASSQVGLTGEQY,-,TRBV3-1/TRBV3-2
ASSNNRQYGYT,-,TRBV7-2
ASSSQSGGNTIY,-,TRBV27
ASSLDGGGITDTQY,once,TRBV7-2
SVEEAIQGGYGYT,few,TRBV29-1
ASSSRGQGRYQPQH,-,TRBV6-5
ASSPQASGNEQF,-,TRBV18
ASSPAERATYEQY,-,TRBV9
ASSPLTSGATDTQY,-,TRBV18
ASSSGEHLAGVLYEQY,-,TRBV7-9
SVSRGETQY,-,TRBV20-1
ASRGLAPEQY,-,TRBV2
ASSLRSPGANVLT,-,TRBV5-1
ASSYSRAGSYGYT,-,TRBV6-2/TRBV6-3
ASRGEHRNQPQH,-,TRBV6-5